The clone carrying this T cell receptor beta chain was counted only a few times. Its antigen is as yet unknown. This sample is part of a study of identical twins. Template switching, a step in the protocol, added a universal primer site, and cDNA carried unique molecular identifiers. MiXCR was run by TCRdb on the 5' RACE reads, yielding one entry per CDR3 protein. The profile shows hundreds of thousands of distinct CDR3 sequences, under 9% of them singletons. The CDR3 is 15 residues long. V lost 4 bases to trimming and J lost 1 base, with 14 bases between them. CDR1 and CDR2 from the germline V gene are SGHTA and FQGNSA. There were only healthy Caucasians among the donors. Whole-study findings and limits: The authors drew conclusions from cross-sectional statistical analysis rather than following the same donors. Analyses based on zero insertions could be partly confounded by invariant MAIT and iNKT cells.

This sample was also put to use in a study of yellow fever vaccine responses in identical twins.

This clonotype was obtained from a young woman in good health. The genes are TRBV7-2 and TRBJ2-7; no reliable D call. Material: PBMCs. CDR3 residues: CASSSSIASSYEQYF. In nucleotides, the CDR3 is TGTGCCAGCAGCTCGTCGATCGCTAGTTCCTACGAGCAGTACTTC.